This T cell receptor (beta chain) originates from a study of T cell repertoires in cytomegalovirus infection. The wider study: Well-studied HLA-B-restricted epitopes and recently identified HLA-C-restricted epitopes of CMV were both used in the study. Public TCR beta signature analysis indicated the presence of both CMV infection and matching HLA type. Study results and limitations: CMV carriers having the relevant HLA were flagged by cumulative public TCR beta family frequency. Within the response measured ex vivo, HLA-C-restricted CMV-specific TCR beta clonotypes were dominant.

From the reads, TCRdb called clonotypes with MiXCR, one entry per CDR3 protein. The sample has 110,000 to 150,000 distinct CDR3 sequences; 30% to 40% are singletons. Germline V gives CDR1 SQVTM, CDR2 ANQGSEA. The CDR3 extends over 16 amino acids. Losses at the gene ends were 4 bases for V and 1 base for J; bases not matched to a gene: 10. A note on this clonotype: The antigen is unknown.

This clonotype was obtained from a human donor in good health (CMV status not recorded). Some clones in this sample may be carry-over from other donors' samples. The chain recombines TRBV29-1 with TRBJ2-1; 7 positions agree with TRBD2. This material consisted of CD8+ T cells from cultured PBMCs, taken from culture after CMV antigen stimulation. The CDR3 DNA reads TGCAGCGTTGTAATGTGGATTAGCGGGTCCTACAATGAGCAGTTCTTC. This codes for CSVVMWISGSYNEQFF.